Shown below are 21 T cell receptor beta chains from a single sample sequenced in a study of blood T cell repertoires in COVID-19. The method was immunoSEQ multiplex PCR; TCRdb's version includes in-frame clones alone and lacks a portion of them. The sample lists over 150,000 clones; roughly 84% were seen once. The specimen sequenced was peripheral blood. Source of these receptors: an elderly woman with active or convalescent COVID-19.

The gene calls are TRBV6-1 and TRBJ2-1; D gene uncertain. Germline CDR1 reads MNHNS; CDR2 reads SASEGT. The ends were cut back, 3 bases at V and 6 bases at J, with 15 bases in the middle. The CDR3 is made up of 15 amino acids. CDR3 sequence (DNA): TGTGCCAGCAGTGATCTTGGTGGAGTGTTCAATGAGCAGTTCTTC. Translation: CASSDLGGVFNEQFF.

The chain couples TRBV6-4 to TRBJ2-3; 12 nucleotides agree with TRBD1. V was pared by 0 bases and J by 2 bases, with 12 bases of the junction left unmatched. Germline CDR1 MRHNA, CDR2 SNTAGT. The CDR3 contains 20 residues. CDR3 bases: TGTGCCAGCAGTGACTCCGCCGGGACAGGGGGCAGAGGGTCCACAGATACGCAGTATTTT. Encoded protein: CASSDSAGTGGRGSTDTQYF.

The chain is built from TRBV4-1 and TRBJ1-5; TRBD1 matches 12 bases. Per germline, CDR1 MGHRA and CDR2 YSYEKL. There are 16 residues in the CDR3. The V gene end was trimmed by 4 bases and the J gene end by 7 bases; junction bases not matched to a gene: 8. The CDR3 loop is CASSPTGQGARQPQHF. CDR3 nucleotides: TGCGCCAGCAGCCCCACGGGACAGGGGGCGAGGCAGCCCCAGCATTTT.

The chain uses TRBV5-8 and TRBJ1-1; TRBD1 agrees at 8 bases. Unmatched junction bases numbered 7, after V lost 4 bases and J lost 5 bases. The germline CDR1 and CDR2 sequences are SGHTS and YDEGEE. CDR3 length equals 14 residues. CDR3 bases: TGTGCCAGCAGCCCCCGAACAGGGGGGACTGAAGCTTTCTTT. Its protein product is CASSPRTGGTEAFF.

The V call is TRBV15, the J call TRBJ1-5; tentatively, D is TRBD1 (5 bases). Trimming took off 1 base at V and 0 bases at J, with 10 bases between the two ends. The length of the CDR3 is 16 residues. Germline V gene lookup returns CDR1 LNHNV and CDR2 YYDKDF (reference sequence). The CDR3 is CATSRGRVNSNQPQHF. The CDR3 DNA reads as TGTGCCACCAGCAGAGGCAGGGTGAATAGCAATCAGCCCCAGCATTTT.

The chain links TRBV7-3 to TRBJ1-1; 9 bases match TRBD1. Germline-derived CDR1 and CDR2 are SGHTA and FQGTGA. The CDR3 extends over 14 amino acids. The ends lost 6 bases at V and 2 bases at J; junction bases unmatched: 4. CDR3 bases: TGTGCCAGCAGGATAACAGGGGGCAACACTGAAGCTTTCTTT. It yields the protein CASRITGGNTEAFF.

CDR3 sequence: CASIFRPADTQYF. DNA for the CDR3: TGTGCCAGCATTTTCCGCCCGGCAGATACGCAGTATTTT. V usage is TRBV6-5 and J usage is TRBJ2-3, with D unclear. Germline CDR1 MNHEY, CDR2 SVGAGI. CDR3 length: 13 amino acids. With 7 bases removed from V and 4 bases from J, the gap between germline ends came to 12 bases.

V gene TRBV9 combines with J gene TRBJ1-4, with TRBD1 matching 7 bases. CDR1 SGDLS and CDR2 YYNGEE come from the germline V gene. After removal of 3 bases from V and 5 bases from J, the junction contained 7 bases not matched to a gene. The CDR3 is made up of 15 amino acids. DNA of the CDR3: TGTGCCAGCAGCGCGACCGGGACAGAGAATGAAAAACTGTTTTTT. As protein: CASSATGTENEKLFF.

The chain has TRBV4-1 and TRBJ1-2; D not certain. The V end was cut by 5 bases, the J end by 8 bases, with 18 bases between. The CDR3 is made up of 14 amino acids. CDR1 is MGHRA and CDR2 is YSYEKL in the germline V gene. The CDR3 reads CASSLPGQQRGYTF. DNA for the CDR3: TGCGCCAGCAGCTTACCGGGCCAACAGCGGGGCTACACCTTC.

In its sample, this clone was seen once. The rearrangement joins TRBV28 to TRBJ1-1; 7 nucleotides line up with TRBD1. CDR3 length equals 16 residues. V was pared by 5 bases and J by 4 bases, with 13 bases of the junction left unmatched. Germline assignment: CDR1 MDHEN and CDR2 SYDVKM. The CDR3 nucleotides read TGTGCCAGCAGTACTCCGGGACAGTTGTTACGCACTGAAGCTTTCTTT. Its protein is CASSTPGQLLRTEAFF.

The genes are TRBV19 and TRBJ2-2, with 8 positions matching TRBD2. The ends lost 4 bases at V and 1 base at J; junction bases unmatched: 11. Per the germline V gene, CDR1 is LNHDA and CDR2 is SQIVND (reference sequence). CDR3 length equals 18 residues. The CDR3 sequence is CASSTPPRLAQNTGELFF. The CDR3 DNA reads as TGTGCCAGTAGTACCCCCCCCAGACTAGCGCAGAACACCGGGGAGCTGTTTTTT.

This clone was detected only once. The chain is built from TRBV24-1 and TRBJ1-1; tentative D call: TRBD1 (5 bases). Trimming took off 6 bases at V and 3 bases at J, with 16 bases between the two ends. The length of the CDR3 is 15 residues. In germline, CDR1 is KGHDR, CDR2 SFDVKD. DNA for the CDR3: TGTGCCACCAGTTTGGGAGGGGCAGGGCACACTGAAGCTTTCTTT. It encodes CATSLGGAGHTEAFF.

This chain connects TRBV9 to TRBJ2-7, with D possibly being TRBD2 (6 bases). This CDR3 is 13 amino acids long. V lost 2 bases to trimming and J lost 7 bases, with 13 bases between them. Looked up from germline, CDR1 is SGDLS and CDR2 is YYNGEE. This CDR3 is CASSVAVRGEQYF. CDR3 bases: TGTGCCAGCAGCGTGGCGGTTCGGGGGGAGCAGTACTTC.

V is TRBV28 and J is TRBJ2-1, with D perhaps TRBD1 (5 bases). Germline values: CDR1 MDHEN, CDR2 SYDVKM. The V and J ends lost 9 bases and 4 bases respectively, with 13 bases between them. The CDR3 sequence is 13 residues long. The CDR3 region has the DNA TGTGCCAGTTGTGGGGCTCCATACAATGAGCAGTTCTTC. This gives the protein CASCGAPYNEQFF.

The rearrangement joins TRBV28 to TRBJ1-5, with 7 bases matching TRBD1. Trimming took 5 bases from V and 0 from J; bases not matched to a gene: 4. The CDR3 extends over 15 amino acids. The V gene's germline CDR1 is MDHEN and CDR2 SYDVKM. CDR3 bases: TGTGCCAGCAGTCTCGGGACAGCTAGCAATCAGCCCCAGCATTTT. Translating gives CASSLGTASNQPQHF.

CDR3 nucleotides: TGTGCTACCCTCCCGGACTATCTCAATGAGCAGTTCTTC. Translated, it gives CATLPDYLNEQFF. The chain joins TRBV12-5 to TRBJ2-1, with D possibly TRBD2 on 6 matching bases. CDR1 and CDR2 from the germline V gene are LGHNT and FRNRAP. The CDR3 length is 13 residues. The V and J ends lost 10 bases and 6 bases respectively, with 16 bases between them.

The chain employs TRBV7-3 and TRBJ2-1; 12 positions match TRBD1. The CDR3 totals 19 residues. Trimming took 4 bases from V and 0 from J; bases not matched to a gene: 10. CDR1 is SGHTA and CDR2 is FQGTGA in the germline V gene. CDR3 DNA: TGTGCCAGCAGCTCACCCGGGACAGGGGGCCCCAGCTCCTACAATGAGCAGTTCTTC. Its protein is CASSSPGTGGPSSYNEQFF.

The chain joins TRBV5-6 to TRBJ2-1; a possible D gene is TRBD2 (5 bases). The V gene's germline CDR1 is SGHDT and CDR2 YYEEEE. The V and J ends lost 4 bases and 3 bases respectively, with 11 bases between them. The CDR3 covers 14 residues. In DNA form, the CDR3 reads TGTGCCAGCAGCAGACTACAAGGCTACAATGAGCAGTTCTTC. Translation gives CASSRLQGYNEQFF.

The table lists this clone with a few counts. The chain has TRBV5-4 and TRBJ2-1; weak D call: TRBD2 (5 bases). V was shortened by 2 bases and J by 9 bases, with 12 bases between the two germline ends. Germline CDR1 SGHNT, CDR2 YYREEE (reference sequence). This CDR3 is built from 13 residues. The CDR3 region is CASSFTEGGEQFF. CDR3 DNA sequence: TGTGCCAGCAGCTTTACAGAGGGTGGTGAGCAGTTCTTC.

With respect to this clone: One junction end does not reproduce the germline sequence, and a read error may be involved. The V and J genes are TRBV24-1 and TRBJ2-1; D uncertain. This CDR3 is built from 14 residues. Germline CDR1 is KGHDR and CDR2 is SFDVKD. The CDR3 DNA sequence: TGTGCCATCAGTGACTCTCATAACGTAGATGAGCAGTTCTTC. It specifies CAISDSHNVDEQFF.

V usage is TRBV9 and J usage is TRBJ1-2; 8 nucleotides align to TRBD1. Germline CDR1 is SGDLS and CDR2 is YYNGEE. The CDR3 is 14 residues long. Germline trimming cut 0 bases from V and 6 bases from J; bases unmatched to any gene: 4. In nucleotides, the CDR3 is TGTGCCAGCAGCGTAGTACTGACAGGGGATGGCTACACCTTC. Protein: CASSVVLTGDGYTF.